One and the same sample provided the 22 T cell receptor beta chains below, sequenced in a study of T cells after yellow fever vaccination. TCRdb re-called the 5' RACE reads through MiXCR, storing one row per CDR3 protein. The sample shows just over 250,000 distinct CDR3 sequences, roughly 4.8% of them seen only once. The sequencing here drew on CD4+ T cells sorted from PBMCs, taken on the day of the yellow fever booster vaccination. The receptors here all came from a man in his late teens or twenties who received the YFV17D yellow fever vaccine.

This clonotype was seen ten or more times. The chain carries TRBV4-1 and TRBJ1-5, with D uncertain. V lost 1 base, J lost 7 bases, and 8 bases lay in between. Germline V gives CDR1 MGHRA, CDR2 YSYEKL. CDR3 size: 13 residues. CDR3 amino acids: CASSQVLGQPQHF. The CDR3 DNA reads as TGCGCCAGCAGCCAAGTTCTGGGGCAGCCCCAGCATTTT.

The genes are TRBV20-1 and TRBJ2-5; TRBD2 matches 9 bases. Germline trimming cut 5 bases from V and 5 bases from J; bases unmatched to any gene: 9. This CDR3 is 14 amino acids long. Germline V CDR1 and CDR2: DFQATT, SNEGSKA (reference sequence). The CDR3 sequence is CSAPIAGAQETQYF. In nucleotides, the CDR3 is TGCAGTGCTCCCATAGCGGGGGCCCAGGAGACCCAGTACTTC.

A remark on this clonotype: An end of the junction differs from the germline gene, which may be a read error. V gene TRBV7-2 combines with J gene TRBJ2-2; perhaps TRBD1 as D (7 bases). Germline CDR1 is SGHTA and CDR2 is FQGNSA. The CDR3 loop spans 14 amino acids. The CDR3 here is CASSYGGTDGKLFF. CDR3 coding DNA: TGTGCCAGCAGCTATGGGGGGACAGACGGGAAGCTGTTTTTT.

V is TRBV20-1 and J is TRBJ2-2; D uncertain. CDR3 length equals 14 residues. The V end lost 3 bases, the J end lost 4 bases, and 12 bases lay between the germline ends. CDR1 DFQATT and CDR2 SNEGSKA come from the germline V gene (reference sequence). As DNA, the CDR3 is TGCAGTGCTAGGGACCACCCCGGCACCGGGGAGCTGTTTTTT. It specifies CSARDHPGTGELFF.

This clonotype was observed at least ten times. This chain connects TRBV5-1 to TRBJ1-2; D perhaps matches TRBD1 (5 bases). This CDR3 has 14 amino acids. The germline V gene has CDR1 SGHRS and CDR2 YFSETQ. The ends were cut back, 0 bases at V and 4 bases at J, with 10 bases in the middle. DNA of the CDR3: TGCGCCAGCAGCTTGGCGGGGCGCGGCTATGGCTACACCTTC. It encodes CASSLAGRGYGYTF.

The chain couples TRBV14 to TRBJ1-1; D possibly corresponds to TRBD1 (5 bases). The germline gives CDR1 SGHDN, CDR2 FVKESK. The germline V and J ends were trimmed by 6 bases and 0 bases, with 14 bases remaining between them. The CDR3 loop spans 15 amino acids. Here the CDR3 reads CASSPETGMNTEAFF. The CDR3 bases are TGTGCCAGCAGTCCCGAAACAGGAATGAACACTGAAGCTTTCTTT.

J is TRBJ2-7 and V is TRBV20-1; 7 bases are shared with TRBD2. Germline CDR1 and CDR2: DFQATT and SNEGSKA (reference sequence). V trimming: 2 bases; J trimming: 5 bases; junction bases outside the gene matches: 3. The CDR3 is made up of 12 amino acids. In DNA, the CDR3 is TGCAGTGCTAGATGGGGAGGGGACGAGCAGTACGTC. Translating gives CSARWGGDEQYV.

There are many counts of this clonotype. J is TRBJ2-5 and V is TRBV3-1; unclear D gene. This CDR3 is built from 11 residues. Trimming shortened V by 0 bases and J by 7 bases, and 3 bases separated the two germline ends. CDR1 and CDR2 (germline): LGHDT, YNNKEL (reference sequence). DNA for the CDR3: TGTGCCAGCAGCCAAGAGGTGACCCAGTACTTC. Translating gives CASSQEVTQYF.

The J gene is TRBJ1-5, the V gene TRBV7-2, with D unresolved. Germline CDR1 SGHTA, CDR2 FQGNSA. Trimming stripped 4 bases from V and 1 base from J, with 11 bases between. This CDR3 is 15 amino acids long. The CDR3 is CASSSRGGSNQPQHF. DNA of the CDR3: TGTGCCAGCAGCTCGCGGGGAGGGAGCAATCAGCCCCAGCATTTT.

This clonotype has more than one count but fewer than ten. The chain employs TRBV7-8 and TRBJ2-5, with D possibly matching TRBD2 (6 bases). The V gene lost 7 bases and the J gene lost 12 bases, with 21 bases spanning the gap. From germline, CDR1 is SGHVS and CDR2 FQNEAQ. The CDR3 runs 13 residues. This chain's CDR3 is CASTQETGLREYF. As DNA, the CDR3 is TGTGCCAGCACCCAGGAAACGGGACTCAGGGAGTACTTC.

There are many counts of this clonotype. The V gene is TRBV5-5, the J gene TRBJ1-3; the match to TRBD1 covers 9 bases. Germline V lookup: CDR1 SGHKS, CDR2 YYEKEE (reference sequence). The CDR3 totals 15 residues. The V gene end was trimmed by 0 bases and the J gene end by 2 bases; junction bases not matched to a gene: 0. DNA for the CDR3: TGTGCCAGCAGCTTGGACAGGGGGCCTGGAAACACCATATATTTT. It codes for CASSLDRGPGNTIYF.

This clonotype appeared a few times. This chain links TRBV7-3 with TRBJ2-1; D is unclear. CDR1 is SGHTA and CDR2 is FQGTGA in the germline V gene. The CDR3 sequence is 15 residues long. Trimming removed 0 bases at V and 6 bases at J, with 12 bases between. For the CDR3, the DNA is TGTGCCAGCAGCTTAACGTTGGCACTTCCCAATGAGCAGTTCTTC. It yields the protein CASSLTLALPNEQFF.

This clonotype was seen a few times. V gene TRBV7-3 combines with J gene TRBJ2-3; D assignment may be TRBD1 or TRBD2 (6 bases each). CDR1 is SGHTA and CDR2 is FQGTGA in the germline V gene. CDR3 length: 14 residues. The V end was cut by 2 bases, the J end by 4 bases, with 10 bases between. CDR3 protein: CASSLGGRSDTQYF. Here the CDR3 DNA reads TGTGCCAGCAGCTTAGGGGGGCGATCAGATACGCAGTATTTT.

CDR3 DNA sequence: TGTGCCAGCAGTTACTCGACAGCTTCCACAGATACGCAGTATTTT. This encodes CASSYSTASTDTQYF. The V and J genes are TRBV6-2 or TRBV6-3 and TRBJ2-3; a weak D match, TRBD1 (5 bases). The CDR3 has 15 residues. Germline CDR1 is MNHEY and CDR2 is SVGEGT. The V and J ends lost 0 bases and 2 bases respectively, with 9 bases between them.

V usage is TRBV27 and J usage is TRBJ1-4; 8 positions match TRBD1. Germline trimming cut 6 bases from V and 8 bases from J; bases unmatched to any gene: 11. Germline V gene sequence: CDR1 MNHEY, CDR2 SMNVEV (reference sequence). The CDR3 runs to 15 residues. CDR3 nucleotide sequence: TGTGCCAGCAGGCCTCACAGGGGGGCGGAAGAAAAACTGTTTTTT. It codes for CASRPHRGAEEKLFF.

The chain recombines TRBV28 with TRBJ2-2; D call uncertain. Germline V CDR1 and CDR2: MDHEN, SYDVKM. CDR3 size: 16 residues. V lost 6 bases to trimming and J lost 6 bases, with 20 bases between them. The CDR3 is CASSPQRFWVPGELFF. The CDR3 DNA is TGTGCCAGCAGCCCCCAGCGATTTTGGGTTCCCGGGGAGCTGTTTTTT.

As for this clonotype: A read error may explain this, as a much larger clone is one base away. The chain employs TRBV7-3 and TRBJ2-1, with 7 bases fitting TRBD2. Germline V CDR1 and CDR2: SGHTA, FQGTGA. CDR3 length: 13 amino acids. Unmatched junction bases numbered 7, after V lost 5 bases and J lost 9 bases. The CDR3 is CASSRPGGTEQFF. CDR3 nucleotides: TGTGCCAGCAGCCGCCCCGGGGGGACTGAGCAGTTCTTC.

This clonotype was observed a handful of times. The chain carries TRBV7-2 and TRBJ2-2; perhaps TRBD1 as D (6 bases). CDR1 and CDR2 (germline): SGHTA, FQGNSA. There are 13 residues in the CDR3. Trimming shortened V by 4 bases and J by 8 bases, and 11 bases separated the two germline ends. CDR3 in amino acids: CASSSQGWGELFF. The CDR3 DNA follows: TGTGCCAGCAGCTCACAGGGTTGGGGGGAGCTGTTTTTT.

Only a few counts were recorded for this clonotype. The V gene is TRBV7-9, the J gene TRBJ1-5; D may be TRBD1 (6 bases). Germline-derived CDR1 and CDR2 are SEHNR and FQNEAQ (reference sequence). The germline V and J ends were trimmed by 4 bases and 4 bases, with 20 bases remaining between them. This CDR3 spans 17 amino acids. CDR3 sequence (DNA): TGTGCCAGCAGCTCCGGACAGTTAGGGGAACCGAATCAGCCCCAGCATTTT. Translation: CASSSGQLGEPNQPQHF.

This clonotype was observed a few times. J is TRBJ2-7 and V is TRBV10-3; the match to TRBD1 covers 10 bases. V shed 6 bases and J 7 bases; nucleotides not matched to a gene: 12. Germline CDR1 reads ENHRY; CDR2 reads SYGVKD. The CDR3 consists of 15 residues. The CDR3 DNA reads as TGTGCCATCAGGGCTACCGGGACAGGGGTTGTAGAGCAGTACTTC. It translates to CAIRATGTGVVEQYF.

In DNA, the CDR3 is TGTGCCAGCAGTTACGGAATAGCGGGGGGCGAGAATACGCAGTATTTT. It codes for CASSYGIAGGENTQYF. The chain employs TRBV6-5 and TRBJ2-3; TRBD2 matches at 10 bases. The CDR3 has 16 residues. V lost 2 bases, J lost 7 bases, and 9 bases stayed unmatched. Germline V CDR1 and CDR2: MNHEY, SVGAGI.

This clonotype was seen a few times. The J gene is TRBJ1-2, the V gene TRBV29-1, with D perhaps TRBD1 (5 bases). Germline assignment: CDR1 SQVTM and CDR2 ANQGSEA. The CDR3 covers 11 residues. Trimming cost V 5 bases and J 8 bases, with 12 bases left between them. The CDR3 nucleotides read TGCAGCGTTAGTCGGACAAGCGGCTACACCTTC. Translated: CSVSRTSGYTF. Full variable domain (outside the CDR3, taken from reference TRBV29-1 and TRBJ1-2): SAVISQKPSRDICQRGTSLTIQCQVDSQVTMMFWYRQQPGQSLTLIATANQGSEATYESGFVIDKFPISRPNLTFSTLTVSNMSPEDSSIYLCSVSRTSGYTFGSGTRLTVV.